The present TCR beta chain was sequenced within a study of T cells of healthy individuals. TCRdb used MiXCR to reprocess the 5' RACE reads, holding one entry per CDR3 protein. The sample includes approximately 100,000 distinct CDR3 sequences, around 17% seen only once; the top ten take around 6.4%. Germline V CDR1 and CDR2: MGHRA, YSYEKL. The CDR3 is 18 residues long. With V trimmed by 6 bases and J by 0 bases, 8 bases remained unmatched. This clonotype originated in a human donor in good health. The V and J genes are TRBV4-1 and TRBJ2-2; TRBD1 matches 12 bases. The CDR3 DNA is TGCGCCAGCAGTCCGGGACAGGGGGCTAGTGCGAACACCGGGGAGCTGTTTTTT. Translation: CASSPGQGASANTGELFF.